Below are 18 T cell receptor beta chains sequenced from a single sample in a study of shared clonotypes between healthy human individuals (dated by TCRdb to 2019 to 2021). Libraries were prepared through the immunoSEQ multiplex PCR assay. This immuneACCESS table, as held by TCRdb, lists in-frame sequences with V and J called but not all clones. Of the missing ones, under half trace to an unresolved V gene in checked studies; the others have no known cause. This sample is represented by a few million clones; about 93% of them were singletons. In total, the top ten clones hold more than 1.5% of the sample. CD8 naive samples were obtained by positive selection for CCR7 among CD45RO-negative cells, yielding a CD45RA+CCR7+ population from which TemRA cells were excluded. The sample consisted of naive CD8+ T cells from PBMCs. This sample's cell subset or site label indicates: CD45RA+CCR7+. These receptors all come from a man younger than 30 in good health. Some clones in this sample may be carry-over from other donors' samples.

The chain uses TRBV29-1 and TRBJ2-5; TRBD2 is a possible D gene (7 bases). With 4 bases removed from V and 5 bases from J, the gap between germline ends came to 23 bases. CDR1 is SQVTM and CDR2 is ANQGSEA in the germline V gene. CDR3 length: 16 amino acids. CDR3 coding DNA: TGCAGCGTTGTGCCGCCTAGCGGCCTAAGGGGGGAGACCCAGTACTTC. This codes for CSVVPPSGLRGETQYF.

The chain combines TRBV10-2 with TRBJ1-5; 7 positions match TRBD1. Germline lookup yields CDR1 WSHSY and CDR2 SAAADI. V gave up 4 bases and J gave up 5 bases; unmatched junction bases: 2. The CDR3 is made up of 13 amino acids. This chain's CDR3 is CASSVQGDQPQHF. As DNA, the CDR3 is TGCGCCAGCAGTGTGCAGGGGGATCAGCCCCAGCATTTT.

The CDR3, as DNA: TGCGCCAGCAGCCAGGAGGGACTAGCGGGCACATACAATGAGCAGTTCTTC. Its protein product is CASSQEGLAGTYNEQFF. The chain uses TRBV4-1 and TRBJ2-1, with TRBD2 identical over 12 bases. This CDR3 region has 17 residues. The germline V gene encodes CDR1 MGHRA and CDR2 YSYEKL. With V trimmed by 3 bases and J by 4 bases, 7 bases remained unmatched.

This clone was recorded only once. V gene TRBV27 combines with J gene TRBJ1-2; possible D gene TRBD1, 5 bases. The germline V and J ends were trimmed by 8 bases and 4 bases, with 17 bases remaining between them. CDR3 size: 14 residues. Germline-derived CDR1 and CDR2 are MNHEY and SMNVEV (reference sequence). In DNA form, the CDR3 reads TGTGCCAGCGGCTCTTCCGGGACGCTCTATGGCTACACCTTC. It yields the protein CASGSSGTLYGYTF.

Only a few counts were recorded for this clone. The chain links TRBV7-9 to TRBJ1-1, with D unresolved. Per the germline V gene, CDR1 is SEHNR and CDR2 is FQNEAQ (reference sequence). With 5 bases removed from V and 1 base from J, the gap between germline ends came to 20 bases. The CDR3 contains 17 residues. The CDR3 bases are TGTGCCAGCAGCCCGGTCGAAGTGGTTAACAAGAACACTGAAGCTTTCTTT. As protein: CASSPVEVVNKNTEAFF.

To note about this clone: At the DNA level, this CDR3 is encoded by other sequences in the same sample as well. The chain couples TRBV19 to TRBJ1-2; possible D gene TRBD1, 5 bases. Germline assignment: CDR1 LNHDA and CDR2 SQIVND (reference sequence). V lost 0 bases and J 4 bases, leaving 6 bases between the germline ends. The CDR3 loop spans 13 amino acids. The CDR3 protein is CASSIEGRYGYTF. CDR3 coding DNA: TGTGCCAGTAGTATAGAGGGACGCTATGGCTACACCTTC.

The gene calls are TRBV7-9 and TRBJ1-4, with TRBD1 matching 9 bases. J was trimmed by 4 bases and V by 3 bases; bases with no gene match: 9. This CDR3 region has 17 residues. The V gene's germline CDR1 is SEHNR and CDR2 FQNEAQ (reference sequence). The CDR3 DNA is TGTGCCAGCAGCTTTACAGGGGGCCGCCGTAATAATGAAAAACTGTTTTTT. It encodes CASSFTGGRRNNEKLFF.

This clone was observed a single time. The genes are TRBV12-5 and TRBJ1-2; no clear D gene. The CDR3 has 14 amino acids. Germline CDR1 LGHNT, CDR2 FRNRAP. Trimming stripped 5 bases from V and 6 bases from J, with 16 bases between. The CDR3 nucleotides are TGTGCTAGTGGTCCGACTAGGGTGCTAGATGGCTACACCTTC. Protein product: CASGPTRVLDGYTF.

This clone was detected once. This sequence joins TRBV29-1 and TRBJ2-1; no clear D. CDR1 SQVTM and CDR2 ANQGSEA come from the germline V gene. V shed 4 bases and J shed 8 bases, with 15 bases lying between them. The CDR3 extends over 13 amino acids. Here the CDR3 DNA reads TGCAGCGTTGTCCTAGTGGGTTACGATGAGCAGTTCTTC. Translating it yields CSVVLVGYDEQFF.

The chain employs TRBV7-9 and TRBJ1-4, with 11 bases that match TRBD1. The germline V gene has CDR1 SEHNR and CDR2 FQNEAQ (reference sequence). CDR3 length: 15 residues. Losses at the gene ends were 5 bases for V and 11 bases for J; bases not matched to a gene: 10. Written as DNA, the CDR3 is TGTGCCAGCAGCCCCGCCGGGACAGGGGGATACAAACTGTTTTTT. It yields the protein CASSPAGTGGYKLFF. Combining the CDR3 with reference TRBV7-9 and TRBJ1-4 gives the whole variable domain DTGVSQNPRHKITKRGQNVTFRCDPISEHNRLYWYRQTLGQGPEFLTYFQNEAQLEKSRLLSDRFSAERPKGSFSTLEIQRTEQGDSAMYLCASSPAGTGGYKLFFGSGTQLSVL.

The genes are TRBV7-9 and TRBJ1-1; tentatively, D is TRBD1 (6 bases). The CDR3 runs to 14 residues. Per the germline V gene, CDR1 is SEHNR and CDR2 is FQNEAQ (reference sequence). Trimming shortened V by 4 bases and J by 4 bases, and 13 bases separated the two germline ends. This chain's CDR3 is CASSWSGVGTEAFF. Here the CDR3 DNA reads TGTGCCAGCAGCTGGTCAGGGGTGGGCACTGAAGCTTTCTTT.

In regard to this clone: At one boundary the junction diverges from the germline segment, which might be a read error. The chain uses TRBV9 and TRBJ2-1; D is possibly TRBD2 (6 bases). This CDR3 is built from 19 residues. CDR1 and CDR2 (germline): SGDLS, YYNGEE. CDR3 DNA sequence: TGTGCCAGCAGCGCCTTCATGGGAGGTAATAGGATATCCTTCAATGAGCAGTTCTTC. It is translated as CASSAFMGGNRISFNEQFF.

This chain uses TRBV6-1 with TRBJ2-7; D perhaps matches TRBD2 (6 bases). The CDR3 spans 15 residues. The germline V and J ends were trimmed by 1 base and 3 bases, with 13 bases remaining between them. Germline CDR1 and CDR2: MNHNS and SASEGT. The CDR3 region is CASSEVGGMSYEQYF. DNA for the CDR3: TGTGCCAGCAGTGAAGTCGGGGGAATGAGCTACGAGCAGTACTTC.

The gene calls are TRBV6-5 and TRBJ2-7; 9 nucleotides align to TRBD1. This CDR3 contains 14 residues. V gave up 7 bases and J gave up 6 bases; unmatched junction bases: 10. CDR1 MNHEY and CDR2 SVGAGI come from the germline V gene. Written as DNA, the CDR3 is TGTGCCAGCACCTACGGGACAGGGTCCCGCGAGCAGTACTTC. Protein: CASTYGTGSREQYF.

This chain's CDR3 is CASSARVYEQYF. CDR3 nucleotides: TGTGCCAGCAGTGCCAGGGTCTACGAGCAGTACTTC. V and J are TRBV28 and TRBJ2-7, with a weak D call TRBD1 (5 bases). The V end lost 5 bases, the J end lost 3 bases, and 8 bases lay between the germline ends. The germline CDR1 and CDR2 sequences are MDHEN and SYDVKM. This CDR3 spans 12 amino acids.

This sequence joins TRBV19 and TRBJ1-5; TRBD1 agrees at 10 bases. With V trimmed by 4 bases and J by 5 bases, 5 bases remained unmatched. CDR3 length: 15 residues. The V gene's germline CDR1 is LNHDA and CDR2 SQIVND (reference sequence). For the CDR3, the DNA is TGTGCCAGTAGTACAGTCGGACAGGGGGATCAGCCCCAGCATTTT. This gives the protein CASSTVGQGDQPQHF.

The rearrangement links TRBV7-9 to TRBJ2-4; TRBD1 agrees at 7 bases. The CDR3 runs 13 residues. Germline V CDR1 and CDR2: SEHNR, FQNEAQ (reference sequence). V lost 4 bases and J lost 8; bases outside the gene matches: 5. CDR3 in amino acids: CASSSPGTDIQYF. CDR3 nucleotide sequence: TGTGCCAGCAGCTCCCCCGGGACAGACATTCAGTACTTC.

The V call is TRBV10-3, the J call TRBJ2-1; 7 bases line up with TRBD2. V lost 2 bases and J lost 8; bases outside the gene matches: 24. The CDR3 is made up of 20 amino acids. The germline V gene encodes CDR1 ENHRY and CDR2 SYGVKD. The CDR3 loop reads CAISEPFGLAGDLGVDEQFF. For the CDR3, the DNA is TGTGCCATCAGTGAGCCGTTTGGGTTGGCGGGAGATTTGGGAGTGGATGAGCAGTTCTTC.